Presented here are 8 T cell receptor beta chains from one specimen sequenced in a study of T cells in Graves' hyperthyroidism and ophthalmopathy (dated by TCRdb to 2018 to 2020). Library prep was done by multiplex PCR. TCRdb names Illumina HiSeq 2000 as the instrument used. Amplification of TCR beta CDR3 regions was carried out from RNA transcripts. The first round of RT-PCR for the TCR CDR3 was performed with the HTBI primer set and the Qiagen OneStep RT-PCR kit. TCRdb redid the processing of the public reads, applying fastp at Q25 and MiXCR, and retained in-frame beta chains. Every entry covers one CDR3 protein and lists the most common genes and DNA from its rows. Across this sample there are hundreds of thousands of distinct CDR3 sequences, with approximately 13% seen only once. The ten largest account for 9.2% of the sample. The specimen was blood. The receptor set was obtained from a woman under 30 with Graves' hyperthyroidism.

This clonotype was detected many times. CDR3: CASRFTGPAGLNEQFF. CDR3 bases: TGTGCCAGCAGATTCACGGGGCCCGCGGGTCTCAATGAGCAGTTCTTC. This chain joins TRBV12-3 or TRBV12-4 and TRBJ2-1; perhaps D is TRBD1 or TRBD2 (5 bases each). CDR3 size: 16 residues. V dropped 6 bases and J dropped 6 bases, with 21 bases sitting between them.

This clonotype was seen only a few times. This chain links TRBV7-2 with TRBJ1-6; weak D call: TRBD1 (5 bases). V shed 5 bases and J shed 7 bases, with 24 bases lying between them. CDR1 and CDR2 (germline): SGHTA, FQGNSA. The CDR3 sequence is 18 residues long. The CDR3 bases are TGTGCCAGCAGCCCAACTAGGGTTCGGGGGGTACACAATTCACCCCTCCACTTT. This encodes CASSPTRVRGVHNSPLHF.

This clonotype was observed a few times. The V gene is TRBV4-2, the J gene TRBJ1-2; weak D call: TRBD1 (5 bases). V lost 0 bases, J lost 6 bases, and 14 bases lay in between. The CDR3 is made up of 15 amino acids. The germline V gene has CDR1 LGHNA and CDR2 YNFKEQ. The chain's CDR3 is CASSQDRGAGDGYTF. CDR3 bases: TGTGCCAGCAGCCAAGATAGGGGTGCGGGGGATGGCTACACCTTC.

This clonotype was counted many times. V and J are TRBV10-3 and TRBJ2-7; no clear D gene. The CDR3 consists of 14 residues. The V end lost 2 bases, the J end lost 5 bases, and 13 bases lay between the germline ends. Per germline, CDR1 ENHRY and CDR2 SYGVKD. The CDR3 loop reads CAISEEGRGDEQYF. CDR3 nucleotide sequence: TGTGCCATCAGTGAGGAAGGTAGAGGCGACGAGCAGTACTTC.

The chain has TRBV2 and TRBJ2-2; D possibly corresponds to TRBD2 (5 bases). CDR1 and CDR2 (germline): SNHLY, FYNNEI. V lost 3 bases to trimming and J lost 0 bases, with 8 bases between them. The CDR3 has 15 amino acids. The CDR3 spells CASSERAPNTGELFF. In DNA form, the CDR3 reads TGTGCCAGCAGTGAGAGGGCGCCGAACACCGGGGAGCTGTTTTTT.

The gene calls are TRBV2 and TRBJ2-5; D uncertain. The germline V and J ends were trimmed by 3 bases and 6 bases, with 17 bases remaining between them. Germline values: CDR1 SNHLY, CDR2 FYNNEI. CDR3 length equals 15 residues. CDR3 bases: TGTGCCAGCAGTGATGGGCAGCCCCGTCAGCAGACCCAGTACTTC. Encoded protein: CASSDGQPRQQTQYF.

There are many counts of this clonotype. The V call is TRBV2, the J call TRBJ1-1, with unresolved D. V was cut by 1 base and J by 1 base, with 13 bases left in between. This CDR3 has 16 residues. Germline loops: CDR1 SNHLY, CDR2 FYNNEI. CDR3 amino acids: CASSEVPGLRNTEAFF. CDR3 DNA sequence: TGTGCCAGCAGTGAAGTCCCCGGCCTGCGGAACACTGAAGCTTTCTTT.

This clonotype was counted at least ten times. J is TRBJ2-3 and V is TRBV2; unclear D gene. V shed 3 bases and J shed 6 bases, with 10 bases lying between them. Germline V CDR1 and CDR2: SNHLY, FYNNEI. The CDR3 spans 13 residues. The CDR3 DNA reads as TGTGCCAGCAGTGAGCGATTTTCCGATACGCAGTATTTT. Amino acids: CASSERFSDTQYF.